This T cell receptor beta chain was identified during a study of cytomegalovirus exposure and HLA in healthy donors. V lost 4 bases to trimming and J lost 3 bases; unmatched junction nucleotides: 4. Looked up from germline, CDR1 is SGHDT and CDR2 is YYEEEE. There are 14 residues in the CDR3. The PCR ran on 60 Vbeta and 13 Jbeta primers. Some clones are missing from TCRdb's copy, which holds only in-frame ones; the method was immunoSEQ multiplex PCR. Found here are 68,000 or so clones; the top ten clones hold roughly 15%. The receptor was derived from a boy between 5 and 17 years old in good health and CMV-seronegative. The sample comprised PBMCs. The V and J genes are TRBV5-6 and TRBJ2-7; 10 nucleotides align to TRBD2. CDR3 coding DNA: TGTGCCAGCAGCCCGGTAGCGGGAGGCTACGAGCAGTACTTC. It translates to CASSPVAGGYEQYF. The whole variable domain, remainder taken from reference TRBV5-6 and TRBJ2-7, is DAGVTQSPTHLIKTRGQQVTLRCSPKSGHDTVSWYQQALGQGPQFIFQYYEEEERQRGNFPDRFSGHQFPNYSSELNVNALLLGDSALYLCASSPVAGGYEQYFGPGTRLTVT.